This TCR beta chain was captured in a study of cytomegalovirus exposure and HLA in healthy donors. It was with 60 Vbeta and 13 Jbeta primers that the PCR ran. The data were produced by immunoSEQ multiplex PCR, yet TCRdb's version contains in-frame clones alone and is incomplete. The profile shows approximately 130,000 clones, about 84% of them singletons. This TCR came from a boy between 10 and 17 years old in good health and CMV-seronegative. Sequenced input: PBMCs.

CDR3 sequence (DNA): TGTGCCAGCAGTTCCGAAGCGGGCCCCTACGAGCAGTACTTC. Translating gives CASSSEAGPYEQYF. This chain connects TRBV2 to TRBJ2-7; tentatively, D is TRBD2 (6 bases). Between the trimmed V and J ends, which lost 5 bases and 2 bases, there was a span of 13 bases. The CDR3 spans 14 residues. Germline CDR1 is SNHLY and CDR2 is FYNNEI.